Included here is one TCR beta chain sequence, with context. This specimen belongs to a study of CD8 T cells in Susac syndrome. V was pared by 6 bases and J by 0 bases, with 21 bases between. The germline gives CDR1 DFQATT, CDR2 SNEGSKA (reference sequence). The CDR3 is made up of 16 amino acids. With random hexamers, roughly 0.45 to 1 ug RNA was reverse transcribed. The amplification used immunoSEQ multiplex PCR on TCR beta CDR3; it spanned 54 Vbeta and 13 Jbeta. One entry per CDR3 protein, called by TCRdb with MiXCR from the immunoSEQ multiplex PCR reads. The table has 150,000 or so distinct CDR3 sequences, just over 90% seen once; the top ten hold around 0.13%.

What was sequenced was CD4+ T cells from PBMCs. V is TRBV20-1 and J is TRBJ2-7, with D perhaps matching TRBD2 (5 bases). The clonotype was recovered from a human donor in good health. The CDR3 bases are TGCAGTGCCCCGCGGAGGACCGACCCTTCCTCCTACGAGCAGTACTTC. It encodes CSAPRRTDPSSYEQYF.